This T cell receptor beta chain was captured in a study of cytomegalovirus exposure and HLA in healthy donors (TCRdb year 2017). Some background on the complete study: According to an earlier analysis of 450 to 650 of the donors, about 179 million T cells yielded roughly 100 million unique TCR beta sequences and about 300 Gb of sequence data. To predict cytomegalovirus infection status, the study combined high-throughput TCR immunosequencing, statistical association of individual TCRs with disease status, and machine learning. Donor age, sex, ethnicity and CMV serostatus were collected together with the repertoire data. A later analysis re-examined previously published TCR beta repertoires from more than 550 donors and added high-resolution HLA genotyping to investigate patterns of TCR occurrence. Typing coverage differed by locus: A, B, C, DRB1 and DQB1 were typed in roughly 620-630 donors, DQA1 in 522, DPA1 in some 610, and DPB1 in 400 to 480. In a later genetic analysis, genome-wide SNP genotypes for about three fifths of the roughly 670 donors were used, and that subset was treated as a discovery cohort. A separate validation cohort of about 110 different subjects was used in addition to the roughly 700-subject first cohort. Every repertoire in the discovery cohort had been generated on one and the same sequencing platform. About five DR-DQ haplotypes were treated as single units for association and clustering because of strong linkage in the cohort. The later analysis used no new phenotypic data to find candidate immune exposures, relying instead on TCR beta sequences and their occurrence across donors. In an earlier analysis of more than 550 of the donors, high-throughput TCR beta sequencing was used to judge whether each TCR beta V gene segment behaved as functional or pseudogenic. Across approximately 420 genotyped donors of the cohort, an average of roughly 250,000 unique TCR beta nucleotide sequences per donor were sequenced, and 15% to 20% of those sequences were non-productive. Using immunosequencing, the study profiled T cell repertoires from 666 subjects and related those repertoires to cytomegalovirus serostatus. Of the roughly 400 genotyped donors, over 80% were placed in the genetic ancestry cluster associated with self-reported Caucasian donors. Approximately 310 gigabases of sequencing data and around 87 million unique TCR sequences were included in an early release covering 500 to 750 HLA-typed donors. HLA typing covered class I and class II loci at four-digit resolution. The aim of the study was to test whether cataloging public T cell receptors could identify signatures of past pathogen exposure.

This clone was picked up a small number of times. The antigen this receptor binds is unknown. Base qualities were left out, and no much larger clone turns up one base away. In total, more than 500 healthy bone marrow donors made up the cohort. All cohort members were sampled while nominally healthy, although unrecorded immune exposures were likely present. The donor tested CMV seronegative and was one of the 352 seronegative cohort members. Each donor provided a peripheral blood sample, and peripheral blood mononuclear cells were used for TCR beta sequencing. Genomic DNA extraction from the blood cell samples was performed with the Qiagen DNeasy Blood Extraction Kit. Receptors were amplified or captured by the immunoSEQ multiplex PCR assay. A mixture of 60 forward primers for TCR Vbeta segments and 13 reverse primers for TCR Jbeta segments was used in the multiplex PCR. A multiplex PCR assay on genomic DNA amplified the CDR3 region of rearranged TCR beta genes. On the Illumina HiSeq System, the amplified TCR beta libraries were sequenced as 87-base-pair reads. The authors processed their data as follows. A later analysis tallied about 77 million unique TCR beta chains across the approximately 670 repertoires, and approximately 12 million of those chains were shared by two or more donors. A nearest-neighbor algorithm error-corrected the raw reads and collapsed the reads into unique sequences, merging closely related sequences to remove PCR and sequencing errors. CDR3 sequences were aligned to IMGT reference sequences to assign V, D and J gene segments. For a sequence to be retained, at least a six-nucleotide match to both a V gene segment and a J gene segment was required. Rearrangements were classified as productive when the CDR3 lacked stop codons and remained in frame with V and J, and all other rearrangements were classified as non-productive. Following IMGT convention, CDR3 was defined as the stretch from the second conserved V-encoded cysteine up to the conserved J-encoded phenylalanine. The earlier analysis of 500 to 750 of the donors excluded any sequence lacking an unambiguous match to a single V gene segment. In an earlier analysis of 500 to 750 of the donors, V segments were called functional above 56.7% productive rearrangements and were called segregating when the between-donor standard deviation exceeded 5%. A statistical classification framework was built for diagnosing cytomegalovirus status from the catalog of TCR beta chain sequences. V and J gene assignment, in a later analysis, came from comparing TCR nucleotide sequences with IMGT/GENE-DB human TR gene sequences. The TCRdist pipeline was used in a later analysis to assign CDR3 sequences and most-parsimonious VDJ recombination scenarios. In a later analysis, each TCR beta chain was defined by its CDR3 amino acid sequence together with its V-gene family, and reads without a unique V-gene family were excluded. In a later analysis, several hundred highly shared, low-generation-probability nucleotide sequences were removed to address suspected cross-contamination and a sequencing artifact. In a later analysis, a clonal expansion index was calculated for each public chain from normalized within-repertoire ranks of inferred template counts. Generation probabilities in a later analysis came from a VDJ recombination model fitted to out-of-frame rearrangements, and those results were checked against IGoR. In a later analysis, TCR-TCR, TCR-HLA and TCR-CMV co-occurrence was scored with hypergeometric tests, and a repertoire-size bias correction was applied to TCR pairs. To estimate false discovery rates, a later analysis permuted the HLA or CMV assignments 20 times. In a later analysis, co-occurring TCRs were grouped using DBSCAN, and TCRdist sequence similarity was added for clustering within HLA-allele-positive subsets. Repertoires with fewer than 30,000 or more than 120,000 public chains were left out of co-occurrence clustering, as were a few repertoires with anomalous nucleotide sharing. TCRdb's version of the immuneACCESS table is confined to in-frame rearrangements and falls short of the full clone set. An unresolved V gene accounts for under half of the shortfall where checked; the remainder is of unknown origin. That table supplies the V and J calls and clone size; D and trimming were determined from the DNA. Within this sample are 150,000 or so clones, with approximately 70% of them counted one time only. The ten largest account for about 1.5% of the sample.

V is cut by 1 base and J by 2 bases, and the space between the germline ends is 12 bases. The CDR3 runs 17 residues from the cysteine to the phenylalanine. Only CDR3 DNA is held: 51 bases, read in frame from base 1. In the germline V gene, CDR1 corresponds to KGHSH and CDR2 to LQKENI. Paper-wide results and their limitations: An earlier analysis of roughly 570 of the donors showed that most TCR beta V segments appeared in productive rearrangements either about 87% or about 30% of the time, which broadly matched IMGT annotations. When HLA alleles, especially DR and DQ, strongly co-occurred, attributing TCR associations to individual alleles was difficult. In a later genetic analysis, a missense DCLRE1C variant was associated with V-gene and J-gene trimming of TCR beta chains, and the association was replicated in an independent cohort. In a later genetic analysis, fewer N-insertions in productive TCRs were reported among donors in an Asian-associated ancestry cluster than the 666-donor mean. For the cohort, immune exposure information was limited to CMV serostatus. At a false discovery rate of 0.05, a later analysis linked under 20,000 TCR beta sequences to specific HLA alleles. Presence/absence analyses assumed roughly uniform sequencing depth across donors, an assumption that may not hold. Because counts were too low, around 17 rarely observed V segments, including chromosome 9 orphons, were left out of the earlier analysis of 500 to 650 of the donors. While some public TCRs were present in many individuals, most TCR sequences turned up only very rarely across donors. A group of highly shared sequence variants was considered likely to be a technical artifact of the sequencing pipeline. According to a later analysis, most CMV-associated TCR beta chains appeared to be HLA-restricted, and the HLA associations seemed to be driven largely by CMV exposure. Some IMGT-functional V segments, including TRBV6-2 and TRBV6-3, could not be told apart with the 87-base-pair reads, so those segments were excluded. This cohort had only TCR beta chains sequenced, and the lack of alpha or paired-chain data limited which features could be detected. In a later analysis, several top co-occurrence clusters were reported to appear linked to parvovirus B19, influenza, CMV and Epstein-Barr virus. Linkage disequilibrium might explain the correlated functional status among segregating V segments, but an unknown experimental factor could not be excluded. Because HLA typing was unavailable for some donors at each locus, only the typed subset was used in association tests. In both the original and validation cohorts, the classifier was reported to diagnose cytomegalovirus status with high specificity and sensitivity. A further reported finding was that TCR beta sequences accurately predicted the HLA-A and HLA-B alleles for most subjects in the first cohort. A later analysis found that TCR association rates varied across HLA loci, with DRB1 alleles showing the most associated TCRs and HLA-C alleles the fewest. The authors suggested that the approach could potentially be generalized to other disease states and immunological phenotypes. In a later analysis, HLA-associated TCR beta chains were found to be more clonally expanded and to have lower generation probabilities than equally common non-associated chains. The study gave a list of 150 to 200 TCR beta chains associated with cytomegalovirus. A few of the identified cytomegalovirus-associated TCR beta chains were confirmed in vitro to be specific for cytomegalovirus antigens.

The source is a woman aged 18-29 years in good health and CMV-seronegative. The chain joins TRBV18 to TRBJ1-6; 5 matching bases give a weak D call of TRBD1. Material for sequencing was PBMCs. The CDR3 protein is CASSPRQGWAYNSPLHF. The DNA reads as follows: TGTGCCAGCTCACCACGGCAGGGTTGGGCCTATAATTCACCCCTCCACTTT.